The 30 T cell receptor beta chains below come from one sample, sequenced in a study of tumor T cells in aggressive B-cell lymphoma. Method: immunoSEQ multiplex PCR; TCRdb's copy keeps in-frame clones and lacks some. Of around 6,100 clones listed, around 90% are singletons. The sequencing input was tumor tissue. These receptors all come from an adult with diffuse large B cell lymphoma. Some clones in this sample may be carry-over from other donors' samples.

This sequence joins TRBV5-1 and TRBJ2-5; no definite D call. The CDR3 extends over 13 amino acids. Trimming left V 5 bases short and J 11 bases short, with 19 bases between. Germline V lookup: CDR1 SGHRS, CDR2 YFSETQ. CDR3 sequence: CASREENSYKQYF. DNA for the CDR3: TGCGCCAGCAGAGAGGAGAACTCCTACAAGCAGTACTTC.

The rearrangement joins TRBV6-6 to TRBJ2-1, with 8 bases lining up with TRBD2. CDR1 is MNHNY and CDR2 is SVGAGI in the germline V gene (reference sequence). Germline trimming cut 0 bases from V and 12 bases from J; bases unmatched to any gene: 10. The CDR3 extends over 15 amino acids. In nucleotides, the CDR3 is TGTGCCAGCAGTTACTCGAACTTGGGTCTAGCGGGGCAGTTCTTC. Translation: CASSYSNLGLAGQFF.

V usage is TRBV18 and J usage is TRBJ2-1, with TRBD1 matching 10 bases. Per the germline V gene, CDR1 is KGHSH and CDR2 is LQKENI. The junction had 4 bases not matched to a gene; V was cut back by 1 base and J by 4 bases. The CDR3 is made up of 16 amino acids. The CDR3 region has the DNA TGTGCCAGCTCACCACGACAGGGGGCACAATACAATGAGCAGTTCTTC. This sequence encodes CASSPRQGAQYNEQFF.

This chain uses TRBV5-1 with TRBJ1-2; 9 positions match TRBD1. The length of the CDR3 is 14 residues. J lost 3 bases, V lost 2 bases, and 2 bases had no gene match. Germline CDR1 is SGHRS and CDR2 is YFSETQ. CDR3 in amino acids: CASSLRTGDYGYTF. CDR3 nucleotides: TGCGCCAGCAGCTTACGGACAGGGGACTATGGCTACACCTTC.

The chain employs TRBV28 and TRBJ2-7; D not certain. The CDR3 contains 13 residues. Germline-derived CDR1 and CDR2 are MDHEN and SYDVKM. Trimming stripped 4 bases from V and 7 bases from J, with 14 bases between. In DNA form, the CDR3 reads TGTGCCAGCAGTTCGCTTCTCGCGGAAGAGCAGTACTTC. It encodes CASSSLLAEEQYF.

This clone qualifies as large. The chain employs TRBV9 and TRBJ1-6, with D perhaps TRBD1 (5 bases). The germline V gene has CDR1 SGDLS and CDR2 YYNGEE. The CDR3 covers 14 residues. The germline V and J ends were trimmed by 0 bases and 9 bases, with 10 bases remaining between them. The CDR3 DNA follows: TGTGCCAGCAGCGTAGAGGCAGGGCTTTCACCCCTCCACTTT. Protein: CASSVEAGLSPLHF.

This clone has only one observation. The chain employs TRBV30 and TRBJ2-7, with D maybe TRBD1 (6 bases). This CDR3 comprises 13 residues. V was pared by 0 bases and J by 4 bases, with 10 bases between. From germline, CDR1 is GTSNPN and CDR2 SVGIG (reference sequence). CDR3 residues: CAWSVGTTYEQYF. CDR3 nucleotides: TGTGCCTGGAGTGTCGGGACAACGTACGAGCAGTACTTC.

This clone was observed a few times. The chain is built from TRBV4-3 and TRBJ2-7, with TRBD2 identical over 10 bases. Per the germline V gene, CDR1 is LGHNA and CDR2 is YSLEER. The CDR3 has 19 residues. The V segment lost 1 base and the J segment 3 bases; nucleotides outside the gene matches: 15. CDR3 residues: CASSQGHSWTSGDIYEQYF. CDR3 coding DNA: TGCGCCAGCAGCCAAGGTCACAGTTGGACTAGCGGAGACATCTACGAGCAGTACTTC.

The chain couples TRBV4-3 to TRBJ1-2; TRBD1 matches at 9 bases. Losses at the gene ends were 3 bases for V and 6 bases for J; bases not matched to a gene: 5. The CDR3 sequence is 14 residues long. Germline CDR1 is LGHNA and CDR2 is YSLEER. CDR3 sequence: CASSQAGTGNGYTF. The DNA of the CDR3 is TGCGCCAGCAGCCAGGCCGGGACAGGGAATGGCTACACCTTC.

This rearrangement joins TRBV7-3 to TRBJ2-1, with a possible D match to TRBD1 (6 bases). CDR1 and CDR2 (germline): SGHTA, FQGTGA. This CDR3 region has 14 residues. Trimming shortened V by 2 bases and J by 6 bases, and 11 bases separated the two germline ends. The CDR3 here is CASSLSVGGNEQFF. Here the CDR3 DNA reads TGTGCCAGCAGCTTATCGGTAGGGGGCAATGAGCAGTTCTTC. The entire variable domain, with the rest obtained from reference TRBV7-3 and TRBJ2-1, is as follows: GAGVSQTPSNKVTEKGKYVELRCDPISGHTALYWYRQSLGQGPEFLIYFQGTGAADDSGLPNDRFFAVRPEGSVSTLKIQRTERGDSAVYLCASSLSVGGNEQFFGPGTRLTVL.

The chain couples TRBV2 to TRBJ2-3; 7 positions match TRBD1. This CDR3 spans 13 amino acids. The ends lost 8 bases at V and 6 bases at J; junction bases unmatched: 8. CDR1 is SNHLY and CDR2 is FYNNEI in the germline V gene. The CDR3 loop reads CASADRRLDTQYF. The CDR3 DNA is TGTGCCAGCGCGGACAGGAGGCTGGATACGCAGTATTTT. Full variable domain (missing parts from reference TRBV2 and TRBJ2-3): EPEVTQTPSHQVTQMGQEVILRCVPISNHLYFYWYRQILGQKVEFLVSFYNNEISEKSEIFDDQFSVERPDGSNFTLKIRSTKLEDSAMYFCASADRRLDTQYFGPGTRLTVL.

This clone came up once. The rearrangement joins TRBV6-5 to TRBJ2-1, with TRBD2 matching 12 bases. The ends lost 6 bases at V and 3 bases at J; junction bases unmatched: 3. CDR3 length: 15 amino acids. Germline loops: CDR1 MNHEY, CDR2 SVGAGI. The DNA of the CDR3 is TGTGCCAGCAGCGCTAGCGGGAGGGTCTACAATGAGCAGTTCTTC. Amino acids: CASSASGRVYNEQFF.

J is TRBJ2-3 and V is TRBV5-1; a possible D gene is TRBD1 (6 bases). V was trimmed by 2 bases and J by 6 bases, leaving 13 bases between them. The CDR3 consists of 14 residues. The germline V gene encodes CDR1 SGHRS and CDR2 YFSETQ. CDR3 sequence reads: CASSFGTRGDTQYF. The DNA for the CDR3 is TGCGCCAGCAGCTTCGGGACAAGGGGGGATACGCAGTATTTT. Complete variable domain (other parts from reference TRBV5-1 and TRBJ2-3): KAGVTQTPRYLIKTRGQQVTLSCSPISGHRSVSWYQQTPGQGLQFLFEYFSETQRNKGNFPGRFSGRQFSNSRSEMNVSTLELGDSALYLCASSFGTRGDTQYFGPGTRLTVL.

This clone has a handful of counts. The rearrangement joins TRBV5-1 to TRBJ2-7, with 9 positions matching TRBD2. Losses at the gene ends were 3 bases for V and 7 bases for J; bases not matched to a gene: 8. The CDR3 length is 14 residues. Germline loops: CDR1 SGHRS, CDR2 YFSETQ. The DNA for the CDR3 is TGCGCCAGCAGCTCCAGCGGGAGGAAGGAAGAGCAGTACTTC. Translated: CASSSSGRKEEQYF.

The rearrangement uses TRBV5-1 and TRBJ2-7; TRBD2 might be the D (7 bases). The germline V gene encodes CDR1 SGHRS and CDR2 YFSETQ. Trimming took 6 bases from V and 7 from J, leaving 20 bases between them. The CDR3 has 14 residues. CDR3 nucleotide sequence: TGCGCCAGCACCCCACGGCGGGGGCGGCCGGAGCAGTACTTC. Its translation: CASTPRRGRPEQYF.

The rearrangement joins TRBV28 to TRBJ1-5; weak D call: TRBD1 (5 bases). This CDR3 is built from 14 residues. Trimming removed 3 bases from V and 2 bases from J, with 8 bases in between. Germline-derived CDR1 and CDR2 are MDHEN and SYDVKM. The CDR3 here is CASSFTGGNQPQHF. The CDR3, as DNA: TGTGCCAGCAGTTTCACAGGAGGCAATCAGCCCCAGCATTTT.

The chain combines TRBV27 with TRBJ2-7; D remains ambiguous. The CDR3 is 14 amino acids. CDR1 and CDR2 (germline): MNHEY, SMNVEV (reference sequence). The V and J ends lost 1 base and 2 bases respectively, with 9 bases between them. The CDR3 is CASSLFQDPYEQYF. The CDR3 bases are TGTGCCAGCAGTTTATTCCAGGATCCCTACGAGCAGTACTTC.

This CDR3 reads CASRRWGGIAYNEQFF. For the CDR3, the DNA is TGTGCCAGCAGGCGATGGGGGGGGATCGCCTACAATGAGCAGTTCTTC. The chain couples TRBV28 to TRBJ2-1; the match to TRBD2 covers 7 bases. CDR1 is MDHEN and CDR2 is SYDVKM in the germline V gene. CDR3 size: 16 residues. V trimming: 6 bases; J trimming: 2 bases; junction bases outside the gene matches: 10.

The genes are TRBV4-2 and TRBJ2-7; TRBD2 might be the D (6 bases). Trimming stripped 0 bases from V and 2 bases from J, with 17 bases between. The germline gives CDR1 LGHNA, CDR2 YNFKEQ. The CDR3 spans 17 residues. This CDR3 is CASSQDFLASNTYEQYF. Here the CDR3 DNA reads TGTGCCAGCAGCCAAGATTTCCTAGCGTCGAACACCTACGAGCAGTACTTC.

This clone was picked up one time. The CDR3 DNA reads TGTGCCAGTAGTATAGGGCTGTCTCTAGGAGAAAAACTGTTTTTT. It is translated as CASSIGLSLGEKLFF. The chain combines TRBV19 with TRBJ1-4; D gene uncertain. Germline-derived CDR1 and CDR2 are LNHDA and SQIVND (reference sequence). This CDR3 region has 15 residues. V was pared by 1 base and J by 8 bases, with 14 bases between.

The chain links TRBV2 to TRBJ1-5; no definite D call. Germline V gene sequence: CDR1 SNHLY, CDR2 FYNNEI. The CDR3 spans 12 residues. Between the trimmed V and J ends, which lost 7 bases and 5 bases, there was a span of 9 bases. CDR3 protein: CASTKRDQPQHF. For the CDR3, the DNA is TGTGCCAGCACAAAACGGGATCAGCCCCAGCATTTT. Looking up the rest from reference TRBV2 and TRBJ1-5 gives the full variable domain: EPEVTQTPSHQVTQMGQEVILRCVPISNHLYFYWYRQILGQKVEFLVSFYNNEISEKSEIFDDQFSVERPDGSNFTLKIRSTKLEDSAMYFCASTKRDQPQHFGDGTRLSIL.

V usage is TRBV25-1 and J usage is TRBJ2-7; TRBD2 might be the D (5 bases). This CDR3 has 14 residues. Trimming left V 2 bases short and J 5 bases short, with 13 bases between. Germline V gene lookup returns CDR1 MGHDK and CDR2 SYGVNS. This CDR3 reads CASSEGFGLHEQYF. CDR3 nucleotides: TGTGCCAGCAGTGAAGGGTTTGGACTCCACGAGCAGTACTTC.

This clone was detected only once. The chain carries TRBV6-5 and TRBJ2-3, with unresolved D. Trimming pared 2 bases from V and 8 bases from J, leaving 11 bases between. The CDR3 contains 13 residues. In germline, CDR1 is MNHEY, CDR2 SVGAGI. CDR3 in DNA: TGTGCCAGCAGTTACACCGTTACGGGTACGCAGTATTTT. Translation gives CASSYTVTGTQYF.

The CDR3 DNA sequence: TGTGCCAGCAGCGTGGGAGGGGAGACCCAGTACTTC. Amino acid sequence: CASSVGGETQYF. The chain employs TRBV9 and TRBJ2-5, with 7 bases that match TRBD2. CDR1 SGDLS and CDR2 YYNGEE come from the germline V gene. V was pared by 2 bases and J by 5 bases, with 0 bases of the junction left unmatched. The CDR3 is 12 residues long.

CDR3 in DNA: TGTGCCAGCAGCGTAGCGGGAAAGAACACCGGGGAGCTGTTTTTT. This codes for CASSVAGKNTGELFF. The V and J genes are TRBV5-5 and TRBJ2-2, with 8 nucleotides matching TRBD2. CDR3 length: 15 residues. The V gene's germline CDR1 is SGHKS and CDR2 YYEKEE (reference sequence). The J segment lost 1 base and the V segment lost 4 bases, leaving 3 bases of the junction unmatched.

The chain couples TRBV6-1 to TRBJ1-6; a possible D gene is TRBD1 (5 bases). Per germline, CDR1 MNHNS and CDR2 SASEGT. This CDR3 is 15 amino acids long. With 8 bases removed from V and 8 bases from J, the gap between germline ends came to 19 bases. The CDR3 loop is CASARQGGAHSPLHF. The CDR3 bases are TGTGCCAGCGCTAGGCAGGGAGGCGCTCATTCACCCCTCCACTTT.

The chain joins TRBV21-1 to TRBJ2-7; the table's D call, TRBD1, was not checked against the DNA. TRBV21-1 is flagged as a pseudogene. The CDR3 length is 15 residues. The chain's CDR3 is CASTIRGSAYYEQYF. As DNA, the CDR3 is TGTGCCAGCACTATCAGGGGTAGCGCCTACTACGAGCAGTACTTC.

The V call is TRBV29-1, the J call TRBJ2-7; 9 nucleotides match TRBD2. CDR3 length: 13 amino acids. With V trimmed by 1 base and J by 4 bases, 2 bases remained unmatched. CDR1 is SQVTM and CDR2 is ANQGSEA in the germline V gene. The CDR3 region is CSVEGSGRYEQYF. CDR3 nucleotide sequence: TGCAGCGTTGAAGGTAGCGGGAGATACGAGCAGTACTTC.

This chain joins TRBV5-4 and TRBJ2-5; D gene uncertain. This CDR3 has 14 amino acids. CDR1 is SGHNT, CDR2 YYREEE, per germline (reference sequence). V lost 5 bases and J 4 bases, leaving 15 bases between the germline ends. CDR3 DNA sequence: TGTGCCAGCAGTCCCCCTCATGGAGTAGAGACCCAGTACTTC. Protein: CASSPPHGVETQYF.

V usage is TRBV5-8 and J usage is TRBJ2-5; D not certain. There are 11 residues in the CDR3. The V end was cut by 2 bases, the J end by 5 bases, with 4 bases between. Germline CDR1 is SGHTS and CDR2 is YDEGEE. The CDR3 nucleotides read TGTGCCAGCAGCTTACTTGAGACCCAGTACTTC. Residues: CASSLLETQYF.